A selection of T cell receptor beta chains follows, all from one sample in a study. TCRdb re-called the 5' RACE reads through MiXCR, storing one row per CDR3 protein. Counted here are approximately 58,000 distinct CDR3 sequences, less than 30% occurring once; the ten biggest clones make up 2% to 2.5%. The sequencing input was tumor-infiltrating Tregs sorted from the breast tumor. These receptors were collected from a female donor with breast cancer. Both conserved end residues are part of each CDR3. A D gene is named only where the DNA matches it firmly. Only some rows state a clone size, as once, few, many or a class for expanded clones.

clone_size j_call v_call d_call cdr3_nt cdr3_aa
few TRBJ1-3 TRBV5-1 TRBD1 TGCGCCAGCAGCGAGATTCTCCCGGCGGGACAGGGCTCTGGAAACACCATATATTTT CASSEILPAGQGSGNTIYF
many TRBJ1-1 TRBV6-5 TRBD1 TGTGCCAGCAGTTATTTTAAAGGGACAGGGGACACTGAAGCTTTCTTT CASSYFKGTGDTEAFF
few TRBJ2-1 TRBV3-1 TRBD2 TGTGCCAGCAGCCAAGAAGGGAAGCGGGGGGGCCACAATGAGCAGTTCTTC CASSQEGKRGGHNEQFF
few TRBJ1-1 TRBV12-3/TRBV12-4 NA TGTGCCAGCAGGACACAGGAGGGGGGGACTGAAGCTTTCTTT CASRTQEGGTEAFF
few TRBJ1-1 TRBV12-3/TRBV12-4 NA TGTGCCAGCACCCTTCTAGGGGGGAACACTGAAGCTTTCTTT CASTLLGGNTEAFF
many TRBJ1-5 TRBV2 NA TGTGCCAGCACCCCATGGGCTGCCAATCAGCCCCAGCATTTT CASTPWAANQPQHF
few TRBJ2-5 TRBV6-5 NA TGTGCCAGCAGTTACTATGGAGGGACGGAAGAGACCCAGTACTTC CASSYYGGTEETQYF
NA TRBJ1-6 TRBV6-1 NA TGTGCCGGCAGGGCCCGGACAGCTTATAATTCACCCCTCCACTTT CAGRARTAYNSPLHF
few TRBJ1-2 TRBV20-1 NA TGCAGTGCTAGTAACCAGTTGAACTATGGCTACACCTTC CSASNQLNYGYTF
few TRBJ1-4 TRBV6-1 NA TGTGCCAGCAGTTCCCGGTTATCAGCTAATGAAAAACTGTTTTTT CASSSRLSANEKLFF
many TRBJ1-2 TRBV20-1 NA TGCAGTGCTAGAAACCAAGACTATGGCTACACCTTC CSARNQDYGYTF
NA TRBJ2-6 TRBV7-8 NA TGTGCCAGCAGCTTAGTCGTCCAGGAGTCTGGGGCCAACGTCCTGACTTTC CASSLVVQESGANVLTF
many TRBJ1-3 TRBV6-1 NA TGTGCCAGCAGTGAAGCGGGGACAACTGGAAACACCATATATTTT CASSEAGTTGNTIYF
NA TRBJ2-1 TRBV7-2 NA TGTGCCAGCAGCTTACTCGGGTTTTTGGGAGGTGAGCAGTTCTTC CASSLLGFLGGEQFF
medium-sized TRBJ1-1 TRBV7-9 NA TGTGCCAGCAGCTTAGCCGTTCCGCAGGGGAACACTGAAGCTTTCTTT CASSLAVPQGNTEAFF
NA TRBJ2-2 TRBV7-3 NA TGTGCCAGCAGCTTCCAGGGGTCCGGGGAGCTGTTTTTT CASSFQGSGELFF
many TRBJ1-6 TRBV4-1 NA TGCGCCAGCAGCTCCCACCAGTCAGGGGCGAATAATTCACCCCTCCACTTT CASSSHQSGANNSPLHF
NA TRBJ1-5 TRBV5-1 NA TGCGCCAGCAGCTTTGGGTCAGATCAGCCCCAGCATTTT CASSFGSDQPQHF